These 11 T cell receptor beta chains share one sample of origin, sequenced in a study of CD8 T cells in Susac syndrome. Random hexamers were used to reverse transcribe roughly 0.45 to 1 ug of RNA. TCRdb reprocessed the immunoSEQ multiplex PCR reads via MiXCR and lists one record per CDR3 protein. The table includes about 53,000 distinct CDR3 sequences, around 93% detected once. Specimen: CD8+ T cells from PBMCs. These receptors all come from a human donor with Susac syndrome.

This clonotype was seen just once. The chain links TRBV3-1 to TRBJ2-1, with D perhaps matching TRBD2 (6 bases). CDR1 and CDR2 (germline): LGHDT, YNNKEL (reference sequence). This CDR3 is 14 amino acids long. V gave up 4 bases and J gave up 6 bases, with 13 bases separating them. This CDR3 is CASSRPGLRNEQFF. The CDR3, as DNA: TGTGCCAGCAGCCGGCCGGGACTCCGCAATGAGCAGTTCTTC.

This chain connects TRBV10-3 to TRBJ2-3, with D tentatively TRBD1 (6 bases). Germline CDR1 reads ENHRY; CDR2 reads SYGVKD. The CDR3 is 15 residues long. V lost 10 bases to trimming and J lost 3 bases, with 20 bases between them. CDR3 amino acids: CATDKGTRRTDTQYF. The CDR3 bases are TGTGCCACAGACAAGGGGACACGCAGAACAGATACGCAGTATTTT.

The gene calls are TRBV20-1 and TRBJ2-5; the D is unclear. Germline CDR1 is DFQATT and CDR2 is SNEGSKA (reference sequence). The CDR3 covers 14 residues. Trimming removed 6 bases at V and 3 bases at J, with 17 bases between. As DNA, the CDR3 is TGCAGTGCCGGCAAGGAGAATAACGAAGAGACCCAGTACTTC. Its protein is CSAGKENNEETQYF.

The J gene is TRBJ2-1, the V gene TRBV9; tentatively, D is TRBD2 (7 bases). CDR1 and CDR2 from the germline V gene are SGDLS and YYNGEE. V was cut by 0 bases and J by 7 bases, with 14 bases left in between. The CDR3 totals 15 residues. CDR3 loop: CASSVGGGAWNEQFF. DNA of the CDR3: TGTGCCAGCAGCGTAGGTGGGGGGGCGTGGAATGAGCAGTTCTTC.

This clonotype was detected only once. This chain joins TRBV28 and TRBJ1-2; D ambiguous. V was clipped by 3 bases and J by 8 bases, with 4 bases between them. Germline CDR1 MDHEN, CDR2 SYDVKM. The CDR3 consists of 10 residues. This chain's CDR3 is CASSFEGYTF. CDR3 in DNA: TGTGCCAGCAGTTTCGAGGGCTACACCTTC.

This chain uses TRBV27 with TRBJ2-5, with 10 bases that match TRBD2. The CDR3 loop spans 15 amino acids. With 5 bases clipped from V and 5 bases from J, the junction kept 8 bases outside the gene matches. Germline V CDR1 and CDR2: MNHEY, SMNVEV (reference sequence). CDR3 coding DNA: TGTGCCAGCAGTCCTAATAGCGGGGGGTGGGAGACCCAGTACTTC. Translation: CASSPNSGGWETQYF.

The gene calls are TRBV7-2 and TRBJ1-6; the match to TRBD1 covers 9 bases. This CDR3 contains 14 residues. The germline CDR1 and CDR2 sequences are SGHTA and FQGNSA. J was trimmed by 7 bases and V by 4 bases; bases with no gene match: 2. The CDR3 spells CASSSGQGNSPLHF. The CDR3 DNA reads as TGTGCCAGCAGCTCCGGACAGGGGAATTCACCCCTCCACTTT.

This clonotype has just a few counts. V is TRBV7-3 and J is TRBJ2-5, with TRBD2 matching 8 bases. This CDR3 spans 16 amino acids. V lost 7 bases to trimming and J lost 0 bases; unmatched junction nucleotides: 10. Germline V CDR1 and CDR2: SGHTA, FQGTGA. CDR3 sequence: CASTPRGGGHQETQYF. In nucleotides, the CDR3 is TGTGCCAGCACCCCCAGGGGCGGGGGGCACCAAGAGACCCAGTACTTC.

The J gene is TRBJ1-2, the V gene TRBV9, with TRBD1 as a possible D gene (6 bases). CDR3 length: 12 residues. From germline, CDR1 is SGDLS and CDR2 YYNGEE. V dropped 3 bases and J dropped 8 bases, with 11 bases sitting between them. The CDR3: CASSDYRDGYTF. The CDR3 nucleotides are TGTGCCAGCAGCGACTACAGGGACGGCTACACCTTC.

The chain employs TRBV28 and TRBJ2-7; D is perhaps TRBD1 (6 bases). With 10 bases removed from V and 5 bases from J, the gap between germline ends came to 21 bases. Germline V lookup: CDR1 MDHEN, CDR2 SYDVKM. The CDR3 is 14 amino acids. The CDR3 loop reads CAIPQFRDKDEQYF. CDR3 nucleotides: TGTGCCATACCACAGTTCAGGGACAAGGACGAGCAGTACTTC.

For the CDR3, the DNA is TGTGCCATCAGTGAGTCGGTCACCGGGGAGCTGTTTTTT. Its translation is CAISESVTGELFF. The gene calls are TRBV10-3 and TRBJ2-2; D is undetermined. The CDR3 extends over 13 amino acids. Germline CDR1 is ENHRY and CDR2 is SYGVKD. V lost 0 bases and J lost 4, with 3 bases in between.